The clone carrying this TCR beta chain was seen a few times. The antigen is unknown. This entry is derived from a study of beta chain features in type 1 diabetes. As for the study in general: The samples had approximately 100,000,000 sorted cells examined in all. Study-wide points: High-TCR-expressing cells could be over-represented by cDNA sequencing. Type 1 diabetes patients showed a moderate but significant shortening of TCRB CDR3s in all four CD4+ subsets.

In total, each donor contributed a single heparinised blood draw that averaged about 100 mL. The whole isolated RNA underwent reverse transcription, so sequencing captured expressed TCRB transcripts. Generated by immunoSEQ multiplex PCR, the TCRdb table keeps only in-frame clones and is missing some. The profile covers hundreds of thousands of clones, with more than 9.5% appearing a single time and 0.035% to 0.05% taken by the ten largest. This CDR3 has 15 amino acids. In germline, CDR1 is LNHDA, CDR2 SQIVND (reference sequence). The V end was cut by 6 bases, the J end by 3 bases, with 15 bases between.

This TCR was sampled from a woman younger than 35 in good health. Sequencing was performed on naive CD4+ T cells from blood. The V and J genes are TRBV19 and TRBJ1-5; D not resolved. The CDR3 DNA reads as TGTGCCAGTAGCAGAAACTCAGGTCTCAATCAGCCCCAGCATTTT. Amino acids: CASSRNSGLNQPQHF.